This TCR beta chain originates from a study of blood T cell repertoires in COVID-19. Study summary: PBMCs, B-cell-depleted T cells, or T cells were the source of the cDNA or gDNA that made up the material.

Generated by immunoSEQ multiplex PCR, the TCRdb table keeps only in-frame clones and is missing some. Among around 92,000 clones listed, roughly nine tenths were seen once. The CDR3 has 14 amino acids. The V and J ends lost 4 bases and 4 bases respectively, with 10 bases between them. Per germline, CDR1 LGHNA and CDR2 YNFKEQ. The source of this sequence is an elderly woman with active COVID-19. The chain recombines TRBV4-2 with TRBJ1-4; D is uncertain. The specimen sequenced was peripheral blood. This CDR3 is CASSRTVDNEKLFF. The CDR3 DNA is TGTGCCAGCAGCCGTACAGTAGATAATGAAAAACTGTTTTTT.